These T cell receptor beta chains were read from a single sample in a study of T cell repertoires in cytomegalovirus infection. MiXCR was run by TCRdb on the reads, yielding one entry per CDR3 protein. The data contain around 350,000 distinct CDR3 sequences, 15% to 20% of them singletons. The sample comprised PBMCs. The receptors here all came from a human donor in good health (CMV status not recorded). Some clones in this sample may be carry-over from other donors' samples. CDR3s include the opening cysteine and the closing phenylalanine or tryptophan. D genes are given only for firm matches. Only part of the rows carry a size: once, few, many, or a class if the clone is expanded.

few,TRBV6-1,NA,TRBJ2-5,CASRPAREPQETQYF,TGTGCCAGCAGACCTGCCAGGGAGCCCCAAGAGACCCAGTACTTC
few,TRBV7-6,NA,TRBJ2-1,CASSLAGGGPYNEQFF,TGTGCCAGCAGCTTAGCAGGGGGGGGCCCCTACAATGAGCAGTTCTTC
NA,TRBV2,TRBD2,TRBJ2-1,CATNLGPWGLADPSSYNEQFF,TGTGCCACCAACCTAGGCCCCTGGGGACTAGCGGACCCGAGCTCCTACAATGAGCAGTTCTTC
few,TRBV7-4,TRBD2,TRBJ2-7,CASSLAGSGGTRHEQYF,TGTGCCAGCAGCTTAGCGGGTAGCGGGGGAACGAGGCACGAGCAGTACTTC
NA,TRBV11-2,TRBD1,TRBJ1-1,CASSNPGQGETEAFF,TGTGCCAGCAGCAACCCGGGACAGGGGGAGACTGAAGCTTTCTTT
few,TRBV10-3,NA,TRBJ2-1,CAISVRTQNNEQFF,TGTGCCATCAGTGTTCGGACACAGAACAATGAGCAGTTCTTC
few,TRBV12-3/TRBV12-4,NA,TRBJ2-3,CASSPTRDHTDTQYF,TGTGCCAGCAGTCCAACCCGGGACCACACAGATACGCAGTATTTT
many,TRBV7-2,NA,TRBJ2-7,CASSLGLGGYEQYF,TGTGCCAGCAGCTTAGGCCTAGGGGGCTACGAGCAGTACTTC
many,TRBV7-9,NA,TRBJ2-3,CASSLAPAAGTDTQYF,TGTGCCAGCAGCTTAGCGCCAGCTGCGGGAACAGATACGCAGTATTTT
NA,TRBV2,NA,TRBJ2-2,CASSGDTGELFF,TGTGCCAGCAGCGGCGACACCGGGGAGCTGTTTTTT
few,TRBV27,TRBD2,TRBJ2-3,CASSLRPAGIDTQYF,TGTGCCAGCAGTCTCCGCCCAGCGGGGATAGATACGCAGTATTTT
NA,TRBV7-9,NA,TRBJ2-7,CASSLAEEGYEQYF,TGTGCCAGCAGCTTGGCGGAAGAGGGGTACGAGCAGTACTTC
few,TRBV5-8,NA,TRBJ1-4,CASSLVPGATNEKLFF,TGTGCCAGCAGCTTGGTTCCCGGGGCAACTAATGAAAAACTGTTTTTT
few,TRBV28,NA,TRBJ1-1,CASGITTPRAEAFF,TGTGCCAGCGGAATTACAACCCCCAGGGCTGAAGCTTTCTTT
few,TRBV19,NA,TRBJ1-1,CASSNHRQDMNTEAFF,TGTGCCAGTAGTAACCACCGACAGGACATGAACACTGAAGCTTTCTTT
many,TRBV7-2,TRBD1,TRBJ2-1,CASSYRGQASYNEQFF,TGTGCCAGCAGCTACAGGGGGCAGGCCTCCTACAATGAGCAGTTCTTC
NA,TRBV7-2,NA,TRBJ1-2,CASSFWTEANYGYTF,TGTGCCAGCAGCTTTTGGACTGAAGCTAACTATGGCTACACCTTC
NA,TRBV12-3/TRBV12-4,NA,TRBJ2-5,CASSPELSRETQYF,TGTGCCAGCAGCCCAGAACTATCACGGGAGACCCAGTACTTC
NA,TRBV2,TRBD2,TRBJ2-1,CASSEPPGREGYRQFF,TGTGCCAGCAGTGAACCCCCCGGGCGGGAGGGTTACCGGCAGTTCTTC
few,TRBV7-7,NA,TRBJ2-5,CATGDGVSGTQYF,TGTGCCACTGGGGACGGAGTGTCCGGGACCCAGTACTTC
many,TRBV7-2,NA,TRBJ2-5,CASRPGGKGETQYF,TGTGCCAGTCGACCTGGGGGGAAAGGGGAGACCCAGTACTTC
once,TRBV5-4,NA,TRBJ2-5,CASSLGTRGYQETQYF,TGTGCCAGCAGCTTGGGGACAAGGGGATACCAAGAGACCCAGTACTTC
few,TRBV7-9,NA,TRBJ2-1,CASSPTSYHEQFF,TGTGCCAGCAGCCCTACTAGTTACCATGAGCAGTTCTTC
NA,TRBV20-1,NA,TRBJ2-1,CSARDGQNGFNEQFF,TGCAGTGCTAGAGATGGACAGAACGGTTTCAATGAGCAGTTCTTC